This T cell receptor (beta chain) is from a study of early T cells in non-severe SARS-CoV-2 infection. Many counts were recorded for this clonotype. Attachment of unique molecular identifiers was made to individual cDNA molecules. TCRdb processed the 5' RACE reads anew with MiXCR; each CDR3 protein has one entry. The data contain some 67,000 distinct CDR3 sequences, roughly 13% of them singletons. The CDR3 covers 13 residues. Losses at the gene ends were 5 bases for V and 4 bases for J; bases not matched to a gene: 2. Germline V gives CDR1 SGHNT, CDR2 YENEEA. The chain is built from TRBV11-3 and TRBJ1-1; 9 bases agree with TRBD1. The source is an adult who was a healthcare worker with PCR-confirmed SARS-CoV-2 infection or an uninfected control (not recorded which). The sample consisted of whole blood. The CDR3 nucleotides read TGTGCCAGCAGCCCGACAGGGGGCACTGAAGCTTTCTTT. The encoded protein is CASSPTGGTEAFF.